This is a list of T cell receptor beta chains from one sample in a study of CD8 T cells in Susac syndrome. TCRdb re-analysed the immunoSEQ multiplex PCR reads in MiXCR, keeping a single row per CDR3 protein. The repertoire holds about 66,000 distinct CDR3 sequences, with about 94% as singletons. Input material: CD8+ T cells from PBMCs. The receptor source for this set is a human donor with multiple sclerosis. CDR3s include the opening cysteine and the closing phenylalanine or tryptophan. A D gene is named only where the DNA matches it firmly. Not all rows give a size; the values are once, few, many and, for expanded clones, a class.

d_call,v_call,clone_size,j_call,cdr3_nt,cdr3_aa
.,TRBV2,.,TRBJ2-3,TGTGCCAGCAGTGGGGGAAGGGGAGATACGCAGTATTTT,CASSGGRGDTQYF
TRBD1,TRBV7-9,few,TRBJ2-7,TGTGCCAGCAGTTGGGACAGGGCCTACGAGCAGTACTTC,CASSWDRAYEQYF
.,TRBV4-1,.,TRBJ2-1,TGCGCCAGCAGCCTCCGGCCCGAGGGTAATGAGCAGTTCTTC,CASSLRPEGNEQFF
.,TRBV28,.,TRBJ2-1,TGTGCCAGCAGTTTTGAGGCCGGGGACAATGAGCAGTTCTTC,CASSFEAGDNEQFF
TRBD1,TRBV6-5,.,TRBJ2-2,TGTGCCAGCAGTTACGGTCTTGGGGGGACAGGAGACACCGGGGAGCTGTTTTTT,CASSYGLGGTGDTGELFF
.,TRBV19,.,TRBJ1-1,TGTGCCAGTAGTGTCGCGCTGAACACTGAAGCTTTCTTT,CASSVALNTEAFF
.,TRBV30,.,TRBJ1-2,TGTGCCTGGAGTGTATGGGTTTATCCCGGCGGCTACACCTTC,CAWSVWVYPGGYTF
.,TRBV28,.,TRBJ2-7,TGTGCCAGCAGTTCCAGCGAGCAGTACTTC,CASSSSEQYF
.,TRBV14,.,TRBJ1-1,TGTGCCAGCAGCCAAGATCGAGTGCGGTCCGACGCTTTCTTT,CASSQDRVRSDAFF
.,TRBV20-1,once,TRBJ1-5,TGCAGTGCTAGAGACATGGACGGGTGGGAGCAGCCCCAGCATTTT,CSARDMDGWEQPQHF
TRBD2,TRBV27,once,TRBJ2-7,TGTGCCAGCAGTTTAGGTGGACTAGCGGGGGGATACGAGCAGTACTTC,CASSLGGLAGGYEQYF